This T cell receptor (beta chain) is from a study of cytomegalovirus exposure and HLA in healthy donors. Trimming took 5 bases from V and 2 from J, leaving 15 bases between them. The V gene's germline CDR1 is LNHDA and CDR2 SQIVND (reference sequence). The CDR3 is 15 residues long. Notes on the study in general: In a later analysis, a missense DCLRE1C variant was linked to TCR beta V- and J-gene trimming.

The PCR ran on 60 Vbeta and 13 Jbeta primers. Original analysis: Counted up in a later analysis, unique TCR beta chains came to some 72 million, with around 10 million shared. Sequenced by immunoSEQ multiplex PCR; TCRdb stores in-frame clones only, minus some. V and J calls and clone size are as listed in that table; D and trimming were resolved from the DNA. Here the sample spans around 91,000 clones, 60% to 75% being singletons. In the case of this clone: What it binds is not known.

In nominal health when sampled, donors likely had unrecorded immune exposures nonetheless. The V call is TRBV19, the J call TRBJ1-2, with D unresolved. Sequencing input: PBMCs. The receptor was isolated from a man aged 60 to 69 in good health and CMV-seronegative. DNA of the CDR3: TGTGCCAGTAGTCCAAGAGGCCTGGAGAACTATGGCTACACCTTC. It is translated as CASSPRGLENYGYTF.